One sample yielded the 27 T cell receptor beta chains listed below, sequenced in a study of early T cells in non-severe SARS-CoV-2 infection. TCRdb analysed the 5' RACE reads with MiXCR anew, one entry per CDR3 protein. The top ten hold roughly 4.3% of the sample, which has 20,000 to 25,000 distinct CDR3 sequences, 5% seen once. Sequenced input: whole blood. The receptor source for this set is an adult who was a healthcare worker with PCR-confirmed SARS-CoV-2 infection or an uninfected control (not recorded which).

This clonotype was counted ten times or more. V is TRBV28 and J is TRBJ2-5; D possibly corresponds to TRBD1 (6 bases). The CDR3 length is 15 residues. Germline V lookup: CDR1 MDHEN, CDR2 SYDVKM. The ends were cut back, 6 bases at V and 2 bases at J, with 16 bases in the middle. CDR3 in amino acids: CASRDYLDRQETQYF. CDR3 in DNA: TGTGCCAGCAGAGACTACTTAGACAGGCAAGAGACCCAGTACTTC.

This clonotype was seen many times. V is TRBV24-1 and J is TRBJ1-5; D gene unclear. CDR3 length: 13 amino acids. Germline-derived CDR1 and CDR2 are KGHDR and SFDVKD. Trimming took off 6 bases at V and 3 bases at J, with 8 bases between the two ends. CDR3 sequence (DNA): TGTGCCACCAGTACCTCTCTCAATCAGCCCCAGCATTTT. Its translation is CATSTSLNQPQHF.

This clonotype turned up a few times. This chain joins TRBV12-3 or TRBV12-4 and TRBJ1-5; D unclear. The CDR3 sequence is 12 residues long. The germline V and J ends were trimmed by 6 bases and 3 bases, with 6 bases remaining between them. The CDR3 sequence is CASREDNQPQHF. In DNA form, the CDR3 reads TGTGCCAGCAGGGAAGACAATCAGCCCCAGCATTTT.

This clonotype was recorded at least ten times. This sequence joins TRBV5-1 and TRBJ2-7; the match to TRBD1 covers 7 bases. V trimming: 3 bases; J trimming: 3 bases; junction bases outside the gene matches: 6. The CDR3 covers 14 residues. Germline CDR1 reads SGHRS; CDR2 reads YFSETQ. The DNA of the CDR3 is TGCGCCAGCAGCTGGACAGGAGAATACTACGAGCAGTACTTC. As protein: CASSWTGEYYEQYF.

This clonotype was seen at least ten times. J is TRBJ2-5 and V is TRBV29-1; 9 bases are shared with TRBD2. There are 13 residues in the CDR3. V lost 4 bases and J lost 5; bases outside the gene matches: 5. Germline V gives CDR1 SQVTM, CDR2 ANQGSEA. DNA for the CDR3: TGCAGCGTTGCCGCTAGCGGGGTGGAGACCCAGTACTTC. Amino acid sequence: CSVAASGVETQYF. The variable domain in full, with the rest retrieved from reference TRBV29-1 and TRBJ2-5, is SAVISQKPSRDICQRGTSLTIQCQVDSQVTMMFWYRQQPGQSLTLIATANQGSEATYESGFVIDKFPISRPNLTFSTLTVSNMSPEDSSIYLCSVAASGVETQYFGPGTRLLVL.

This clonotype qualifies as medium-sized. The V call is TRBV20-1, the J call TRBJ2-5; D is undetermined. This CDR3 is 11 amino acids long. Looked up from germline, CDR1 is DFQATT and CDR2 is SNEGSKA (reference sequence). V lost 2 bases to trimming and J lost 6 bases, with 7 bases between them. The CDR3 DNA reads TGCAGTGCTAGAAGAGGACAGACCCAGTACTTC. This encodes CSARRGQTQYF.

This clonotype appeared many times. The chain has TRBV6-6 and TRBJ2-4; a possible D gene is TRBD1 (6 bases). The V and J ends lost 5 bases and 2 bases respectively, with 25 bases between them. The CDR3 contains 19 residues. Germline-derived CDR1 and CDR2 are MNHNY and SVGAGI (reference sequence). The CDR3 nucleotides read TGTGCCAGCAGTCTGATTATTGGACAGTCCCGATGGTCCAAAAACATTCAGTACTTC. Translated: CASSLIIGQSRWSKNIQYF.

The CDR3 here is CAISESNGYTF. CDR3 in DNA: TGTGCCATCAGTGAGTCAAATGGCTACACCTTC. V and J are TRBV10-3 and TRBJ1-2, with D uncertain. Trimming pared 0 bases from V and 6 bases from J, leaving 2 bases between. The CDR3 covers 11 residues. CDR1 ENHRY and CDR2 SYGVKD come from the germline V gene.

This clonotype was detected ten times or more. This chain links TRBV28 with TRBJ2-1; 7 bases line up with TRBD1. V trimming: 6 bases; J trimming: 8 bases; junction bases outside the gene matches: 13. The germline V gene encodes CDR1 MDHEN and CDR2 SYDVKM. The CDR3 is 15 residues long. CDR3 nucleotides: TGTGCCAGCAGCCTAACAGGGGTGGGAATGGATGAGCAGTTCTTC. Its translation: CASSLTGVGMDEQFF.

In this sample, this clonotype is medium-sized (0.01 to 0.1%). This chain links TRBV20-1 with TRBJ2-7; TRBD2 might be the D (6 bases). The CDR3 has 14 amino acids. V was clipped by 5 bases and J by 0 bases, with 14 bases between them. CDR1 and CDR2 from the germline V gene are DFQATT and SNEGSKA (reference sequence). The DNA of the CDR3 is TGCAGTGCTGGGGAGGTCGCGGACTCCTACGAGCAGTACTTC. Translating gives CSAGEVADSYEQYF.

This clonotype came up a few times. The chain employs TRBV29-1 and TRBJ1-4; D might be TRBD1 (5 bases). The CDR3 spans 14 residues. Per germline, CDR1 SQVTM and CDR2 ANQGSEA. The V gene lost 6 bases and the J gene lost 6 bases, with 17 bases spanning the gap. The CDR3 DNA is TGCAGCGTCTGGGACGGAAGAGGGGATGAAAAACTGTTTTTT. The encoded protein is CSVWDGRGDEKLFF.

This clonotype was observed at least ten times. The CDR3 is CASSLIGSGDEQFF. CDR3 DNA sequence: TGCGCCAGCAGCCTGATTGGGTCGGGTGATGAGCAGTTCTTC. The chain couples TRBV5-1 to TRBJ2-1; D unclear. The CDR3 sequence is 14 residues long. V gave up 4 bases and J gave up 8 bases, with 16 bases separating them. CDR1 is SGHRS, CDR2 YFSETQ, per germline. Drawing the rest from reference TRBV5-1 and TRBJ2-1, the complete variable domain is KAGVTQTPRYLIKTRGQQVTLSCSPISGHRSVSWYQQTPGQGLQFLFEYFSETQRNKGNFPGRFSGRQFSNSRSEMNVSTLELGDSALYLCASSLIGSGDEQFFGPGTRLTVL.

Ten or more counts support this clonotype. The V call is TRBV6-2 or TRBV6-3, the J call TRBJ2-7; no clear D. The germline V and J ends were trimmed by 6 bases and 2 bases, with 14 bases remaining between them. The germline gives CDR1 MNHEY, CDR2 SVGEGT. The CDR3 is 14 amino acids. The CDR3 loop is CASSTRRITYEQYF. For the CDR3, the DNA is TGTGCCAGCAGCACAAGACGGATTACCTACGAGCAGTACTTC.

Only a few counts were recorded for this clonotype. The rearrangement links TRBV7-9 to TRBJ2-1, with 8 bases aligning to TRBD2. Per germline, CDR1 SEHNR and CDR2 FQNEAQ (reference sequence). The J segment lost 4 bases and the V segment lost 4 bases, leaving 6 bases of the junction unmatched. This CDR3 contains 15 residues. The CDR3 region is CASSSGGGPYNEQFF. CDR3 in DNA: TGTGCCAGCAGCTCCGGGGGGGGCCCTTACAATGAGCAGTTCTTC.

At least ten counts were recorded for this clonotype. The chain couples TRBV14 to TRBJ1-2; D remains ambiguous. The CDR3 length is 12 residues. CDR1 and CDR2 from the germline V gene are SGHDN and FVKESK. V shed 0 bases and J shed 4 bases, with 3 bases lying between them. CDR3 amino acids: CASSQDRYGYTF. DNA for the CDR3: TGTGCCAGCAGCCAAGACCGCTATGGCTACACCTTC.

The chain couples TRBV6-1 to TRBJ1-1; 9 bases are a match to TRBD1. Unmatched junction bases numbered 4, after V lost 6 bases and J lost 5 bases. Germline V CDR1 and CDR2: MNHNS, SASEGT. This CDR3 region has 13 residues. The CDR3 sequence is CASRTGTGTEAFF. CDR3 DNA sequence: TGTGCCAGCAGGACCGGGACAGGGACTGAAGCTTTCTTT.

This clonotype was counted many times. The genes are TRBV20-1 and TRBJ2-7; TRBD2 might be the D (5 bases). The CDR3 totals 17 residues. V was cut by 0 bases and J by 3 bases, with 21 bases left in between. CDR1 is DFQATT, CDR2 SNEGSKA, per germline (reference sequence). The CDR3 loop reads CSARDLRDPGINYEQYF. CDR3 in DNA: TGCAGTGCTAGAGATCTACGGGATCCGGGCATTAACTACGAGCAGTACTTC.

This clonotype occurred many times. The chain couples TRBV11-3 to TRBJ1-1; TRBD1 is a possible D gene (5 bases). Looked up from germline, CDR1 is SGHNT and CDR2 is YENEEA. The length of the CDR3 is 16 residues. Trimming cost V 3 bases and J 1 base, with 15 bases left between them. Here the CDR3 DNA reads TGTGCCAGCAGCTTGGGGACCACGAGTTCGAACACTGAAGCTTTCTTT. It is translated as CASSLGTTSSNTEAFF.

This clonotype was counted ten times or more. CDR3: CASSWGSSGGNEQFF. CDR3 DNA: TGCGCCAGCAGCTGGGGGTCTAGCGGAGGAAATGAGCAGTTCTTC. J is TRBJ2-1 and V is TRBV5-1; TRBD2 agrees at 7 bases. The germline V gene has CDR1 SGHRS and CDR2 YFSETQ. The junction had 10 bases not matched to a gene; V was cut back by 3 bases and J by 7 bases. This CDR3 comprises 15 residues.

This clonotype was seen a handful of times. The chain couples TRBV5-4 to TRBJ2-7; D gene unclear. Germline V gene lookup returns CDR1 SGHNT and CDR2 YYREEE (reference sequence). The ends were cut back, 0 bases at V and 2 bases at J, with 3 bases in the middle. The CDR3 has 12 residues. CDR3 sequence: CASSLDAYEQYF. CDR3 DNA sequence: TGTGCCAGCAGCTTGGACGCCTACGAGCAGTACTTC.

Ten or more counts support this clonotype. The V gene is TRBV5-6, the J gene TRBJ2-5; a weak D match, TRBD2 (5 bases). The V gene's germline CDR1 is SGHDT and CDR2 YYEEEE. CDR3 size: 15 residues. Trimming shortened V by 5 bases and J by 0 bases, and 14 bases separated the two germline ends. DNA for the CDR3: TGTGCCAGCAGTGGGCTGGAGGAATACCAAGAGACCCAGTACTTC. Encoded protein: CASSGLEEYQETQYF.

There are a few counts of this clonotype. The chain combines TRBV7-2 with TRBJ1-2; possible D gene TRBD1, 6 bases. Per germline, CDR1 SGHTA and CDR2 FQGNSA. V lost 4 bases to trimming and J lost 3 bases, with 12 bases between them. The CDR3 is made up of 14 amino acids. The chain's CDR3 is CASSSEQGHYGYTF. The CDR3 DNA follows: TGTGCCAGCAGCTCGGAACAGGGCCACTATGGCTACACCTTC. Full variable domain (rest looked up from reference TRBV7-2 and TRBJ1-2): GAGVSQSPSNKVTEKGKDVELRCDPISGHTALYWYRQSLGQGLEFLIYFQGNSAPDKSGLPSDRFSAERTGGSVSTLTIQRTQQEDSAVYLCASSSEQGHYGYTFGSGTRLTVV.

This clonotype was counted many times. The chain combines TRBV7-2 with TRBJ2-2, with a weak D call TRBD1 (6 bases). V shed 4 bases and J shed 8 bases, with 29 bases lying between them. The CDR3 extends over 19 amino acids. Germline CDR1 SGHTA, CDR2 FQGNSA. This CDR3 reads CASSSRPSPRTGIAGELFF. The CDR3, as DNA: TGTGCCAGCAGCTCCCGTCCCTCTCCAAGAACAGGGATAGCTGGGGAGCTGTTTTTT.

This clonotype was picked up many times. V gene TRBV4-2 combines with J gene TRBJ2-3; TRBD2 matches at 8 bases. V trimming: 0 bases; J trimming: 1 base; junction bases outside the gene matches: 6. There are 17 residues in the CDR3. Per germline, CDR1 LGHNA and CDR2 YNFKEQ. The CDR3 here is CASSQDSAGGRTDTQYF. Written as DNA, the CDR3 is TGTGCCAGCAGCCAAGATTCCGCGGGGGGCCGCACAGATACGCAGTATTTT.

This clonotype was seen more than once but under ten times. The chain combines TRBV7-2 with TRBJ2-3; D is unclear. This CDR3 has 12 residues. Germline V lookup: CDR1 SGHTA, CDR2 FQGNSA. V shed 1 base and J shed 4 bases, with 3 bases lying between them. Here the CDR3 reads CASSLGPDTQYF. The CDR3 DNA reads TGTGCCAGCAGCTTAGGTCCAGATACGCAGTATTTT.

The V call is TRBV6-1, the J call TRBJ2-7; 7 bases are a match to TRBD1. J gave up 5 bases and V 6 bases, and 7 bases lay outside the gene matches. Germline CDR1 and CDR2: MNHNS and SASEGT. This CDR3 is 13 amino acids long. CDR3 bases: TGTGCCAGCAGCCCACAGGGGACGAACGAGCAGTACTTC. Encoded protein: CASSPQGTNEQYF.

This clonotype was counted many times. This chain joins TRBV7-9 and TRBJ1-1; D is unresolved. The CDR3 extends over 15 amino acids. Germline assignment: CDR1 SEHNR and CDR2 FQNEAQ (reference sequence). V dropped 0 bases and J dropped 0 bases, with 8 bases sitting between them. CDR3 residues: CASSLAPVMNTEAFF. Written as DNA, the CDR3 is TGTGCCAGCAGCTTAGCCCCCGTCATGAACACTGAAGCTTTCTTT. Using reference TRBV7-9 and TRBJ1-1 for the parts outside the CDR3, the full variable domain is DTGVSQNPRHKITKRGQNVTFRCDPISEHNRLYWYRQTLGQGPEFLTYFQNEAQLEKSRLLSDRFSAERPKGSFSTLEIQRTEQGDSAMYLCASSLAPVMNTEAFFGQGTRLTVV.